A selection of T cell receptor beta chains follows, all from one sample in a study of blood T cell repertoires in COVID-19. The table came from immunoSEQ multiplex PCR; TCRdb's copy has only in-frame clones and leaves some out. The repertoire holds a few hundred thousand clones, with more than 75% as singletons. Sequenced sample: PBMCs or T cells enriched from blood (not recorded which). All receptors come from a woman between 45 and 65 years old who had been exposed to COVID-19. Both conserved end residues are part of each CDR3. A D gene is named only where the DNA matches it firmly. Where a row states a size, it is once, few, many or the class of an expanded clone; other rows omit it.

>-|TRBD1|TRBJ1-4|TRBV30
TGTGCCTGGAGCCAGGGGGCTGGGACTAATGAAAAACTGTTTTTT
CAWSQGAGTNEKLFF
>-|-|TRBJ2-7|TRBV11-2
TGTGCCAGCAGCTTAGATGGCGGGACAGCTTCCTACGAGCAGTACTTC
CASSLDGGTASYEQYF
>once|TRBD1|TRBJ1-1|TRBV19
TGTGCCAGTAGCCCGGGACAGGGAACAATGAACACTGAAGCTTTCTTT
CASSPGQGTMNTEAFF
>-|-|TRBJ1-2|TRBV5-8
TGTGCCAGCAGCTGGGGGGGACGGAGCTATGGCTACACCTTC
CASSWGGRSYGYTF
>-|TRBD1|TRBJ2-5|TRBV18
TGTGCCAGCTCACCAAGGCAGGGGGACGGGGAGACCCAGTACTTC
CASSPRQGDGETQYF
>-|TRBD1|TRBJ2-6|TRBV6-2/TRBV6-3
TGTGCCAGCACCCCAAGTGGGACAGGGGGTTCTGGGGCCAACGTCCTGACTTTC
CASTPSGTGGSGANVLTF
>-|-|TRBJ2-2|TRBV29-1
TGCAGCGTTTACAGTGTGGGCGGGGAGCTGTTTTTT
CSVYSVGGELFF
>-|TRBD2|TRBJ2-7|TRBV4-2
TGTGCCAGCAGCCCCTACACTAGCGGGGGCCTGATCGGAGAGCAGTACTTC
CASSPYTSGGLIGEQYF
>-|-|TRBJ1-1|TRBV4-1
TGCGCCAGCAGCCCAACAGGGAACACTGAAGCTTTCTTT
CASSPTGNTEAFF
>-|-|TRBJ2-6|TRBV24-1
TGTGCCACCGCCGCCGGGGGACCCGTCTCTGGGGCCAACGTCCTGACTTTC
CATAAGGPVSGANVLTF
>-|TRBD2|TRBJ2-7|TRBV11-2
TGTGCCAGCAGCTCCATGCCGGGACTAGCGGGGGCCTACGAGCAGTACTTC
CASSSMPGLAGAYEQYF
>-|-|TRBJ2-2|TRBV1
TGCACCAGCCGCTTCCGGACTAGCGGGGGGGGTTACACCGGGGAGCTGTTTTTT
CTSRFRTSGGGYTGELFF
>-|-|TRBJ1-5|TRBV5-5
TGTGCCAGCAGCTTGGGGGAGGGGTCAGGCCAGCCCCAGCATTTT
CASSLGEGSGQPQHF
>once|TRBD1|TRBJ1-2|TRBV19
TGTGCCAGTAGATACAGGGGTGGGGACTATGGCTACACCTTC
CASRYRGGDYGYTF
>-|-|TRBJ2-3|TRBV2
TGTGCCAGCAGTGAAATGGGGGGTACGGATACGCAGTATTTT
CASSEMGGTDTQYF
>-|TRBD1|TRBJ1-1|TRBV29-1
TGCAGCGTCAGGACAGGGGCAAACACTGAAGCTTTCTTT
CSVRTGANTEAFF
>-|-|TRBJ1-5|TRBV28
TGTGCCAGCAGTTTAAGAGCTCGGCCCCAGCATTTT
CASSLRARPQHF
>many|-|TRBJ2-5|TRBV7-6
TGTGCCAGCAGCTTAGAAGAATTGGGGCAGGGGACCCAGTACTTC
CASSLEELGQGTQYF
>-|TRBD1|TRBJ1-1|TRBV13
TGTGCCAGCAGCGGAGGGACAGGGCGGCGGACTGAAGCTTTCTTT
CASSGGTGRRTEAFF
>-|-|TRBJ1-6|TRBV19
TGTGCCAGTAGTATGGGGAGAAATTCACCCCTCCACTTT
CASSMGRNSPLHF
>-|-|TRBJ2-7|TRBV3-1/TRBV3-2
TGTGCCAGCAGCCGTAGAAGCTACGAGCAGTACTTC
CASSRRSYEQYF
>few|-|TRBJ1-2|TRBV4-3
TGCGCCAGCAGCCATGGAGTGAGGAACTATGGCTACACCTTC
CASSHGVRNYGYTF
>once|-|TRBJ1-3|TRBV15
TGTGCCACCAGCAGAGATCTAGCAGGTTCTGGAAACACCATATATTTT
CATSRDLAGSGNTIYF
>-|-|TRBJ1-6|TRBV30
TGTGCCTGGAGTGACAGAAATTCACCCCTCCACTTT
CAWSDRNSPLHF
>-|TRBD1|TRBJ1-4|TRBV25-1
TGTGCCAGCAGTCTCCCAGGGGGAAAACTGTTTTTT
CASSLPGGKLFF
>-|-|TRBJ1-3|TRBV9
TGTGCCAGCAGCGTAGGGGGGACTGCTGGAAACACCATATATTTT
CASSVGGTAGNTIYF
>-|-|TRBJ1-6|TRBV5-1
TGCGCCAGCAGCTTGGTTGGGGGGATAGGACCCCTCCACTTT
CASSLVGGIGPLHF
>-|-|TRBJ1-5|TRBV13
TGTGCCAGCAGCCAGGGGCTCAATCAGCCCCAGCATTTT
CASSQGLNQPQHF
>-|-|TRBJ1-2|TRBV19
TGTGCCAGTAGTAAAGGTGCGGACTATGGCTACACCTTC
CASSKGADYGYTF
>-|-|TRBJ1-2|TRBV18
TGTGCCAGCTCACCAGACGGGGGGGGCTACACCTTC
CASSPDGGGYTF
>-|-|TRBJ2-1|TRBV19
TGTGCCAGTAGTATATCGAGCGTCGGCTTAAGTATTCGGAATGAGCAGTTCTTC
CASSISSVGLSIRNEQFF
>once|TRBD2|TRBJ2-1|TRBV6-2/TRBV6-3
TGTGCCAGCAGTTTGGGGGGGATCAATGAGCAGTTCTTC
CASSLGGINEQFF
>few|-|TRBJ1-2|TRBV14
TGTGCCAGCAGCCACGTAACAGGTCCTTACTATGGCTACACCTTC
CASSHVTGPYYGYTF
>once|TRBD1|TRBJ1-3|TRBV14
TGTGCCAGCAGCCAGCAGACAGGGGGCAGAAACACCATATATTTT
CASSQQTGGRNTIYF
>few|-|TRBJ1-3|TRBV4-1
TGCGCCAGCAGTGGCAGAAGCTCTGGAAACACCATATATTTT
CASSGRSSGNTIYF
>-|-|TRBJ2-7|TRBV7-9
TGTGCCAGCAGCTTAGTCCCTTCCTACGAGCAGTACTTC
CASSLVPSYEQYF
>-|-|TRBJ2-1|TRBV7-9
TGTGCCAGCAGCTTTCGGAGGGATGAGCAGTTCTTC
CASSFRRDEQFF
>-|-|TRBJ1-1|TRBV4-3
TGCGCCAGCAGTATCGAGGGGGACACTGAAGCTTTCTTT
CASSIEGDTEAFF
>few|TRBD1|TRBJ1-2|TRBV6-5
TGTGCCAGCAGAAAGACAGGGAGTTATCGCGGCTACACCTTC
CASRKTGSYRGYTF
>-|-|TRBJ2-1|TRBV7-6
TGTGCCAGCAGCTCGCTACTAGGCCCCGCTGGCAATGAGCAGTTCTTC
CASSSLLGPAGNEQFF
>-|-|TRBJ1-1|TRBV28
TGTGCCAGCGGAGGGGTTTCGGGGATGAACACTGAAGCTTTCTTT
CASGGVSGMNTEAFF
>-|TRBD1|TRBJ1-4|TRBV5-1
TGCGCCAGCAGCACCGCGACAGGGGGAAACGAAAAACTGTTTTTT
CASSTATGGNEKLFF
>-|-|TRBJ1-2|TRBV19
TGTGCCAGTAGTATTAGAGGTTACGGTGGCTACACCTTC
CASSIRGYGGYTF
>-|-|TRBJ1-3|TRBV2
TGTGCCAGCAGTGAACTTCCCGGGTCTGGAAACACCATATATTTT
CASSELPGSGNTIYF
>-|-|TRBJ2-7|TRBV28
TGTGCCAGCAGCCCCAGGGACTCCTACGAGCAGTACTTC
CASSPRDSYEQYF
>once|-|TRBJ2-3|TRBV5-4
TGTGCCAGCAGCTTGGGCGCAGGGAAAGGCACAGATACGCAGTATTTT
CASSLGAGKGTDTQYF
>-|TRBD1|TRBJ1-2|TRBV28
TGTGCCAGCGGGTCACAGGGGGCGGGGAACTATGGCTACACCTTC
CASGSQGAGNYGYTF
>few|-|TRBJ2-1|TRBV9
TGTGCCAGCAGCGTAGTTACCGGAGGGGAGCAGTTCTTC
CASSVVTGGEQFF
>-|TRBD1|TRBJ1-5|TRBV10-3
TGTGCCATCAGTGGGACAGGTAGCAATCAGCCCCAGCATTTT
CAISGTGSNQPQHF